The 2 T cell receptor beta chains in this list originate from one sample, sequenced in a study of PD-1 blockade in classical Hodgkin lymphoma. Here immunoSEQ multiplex PCR was the method, and the copy in TCRdb shows in-frame clones only, minus some. The top ten clones hold 10% to 15% of a sample with some 21,000 clones, 75% to 90% of them seen once. Time point here: cycle 4 day 1 (C4D1), after six to seven weeks of nivolumab. Brentuximab vedotin exposure varied among the patients, all of whom had relapsed after autologous stem cell transplantation. Here the sequenced sample was peripheral blood mononuclear cells (PBMCs), taken before the fourth cycle of nivolumab. The receptors stem from a human donor with classical Hodgkin lymphoma.

The sample holds a few counts of this clone. This sequence joins TRBV7-9 and TRBJ1-1; no reliable D call. V lost 4 bases to trimming and J lost 9 bases, with 9 bases between them. The germline gives CDR1 SEHNR, CDR2 FQNEAQ (reference sequence). The CDR3 is made up of 11 amino acids. CDR3 bases: TGTGCCAGCAGCTCAGACCTGAAAGCTTTCTTT. It codes for CASSSDLKAFF.

The chain carries TRBV29-1 and TRBJ1-2; D may be TRBD1 (5 bases). Trimming pared 6 bases from V and 0 bases from J, leaving 20 bases between. The CDR3 has 16 residues. Germline assignment: CDR1 SQVTM and CDR2 ANQGSEA. CDR3 nucleotides: TGCAGCGTGGCAAGCTCTGGGGCGGCATCTAACTATGGCTACACCTTC. This gives the protein CSVASSGAASNYGYTF.